This TCR beta chain was sequenced in a study of CD8+ T cells in alopecia areata. Study findings and constraints: Resident alphabeta T-cell populations of normal skin are likewise subject to sequencing in scalp samples. TCR sharing was clearer in mice than between patients, perhaps partly owing to patient HLA diversity.

RNA was isolated and reverse transcribed to cDNA, the sequencing template. The protocol was immunoSEQ multiplex PCR, while the TCRdb copy is restricted to in-frame clones and leaves out a portion. The sample yields around 29,000 clones, approximately 65% seen once. Germline CDR1 and CDR2: SGHTA and FQGNSA. The CDR3 contains 17 residues. With V trimmed by 1 base and J by 7 bases, 14 bases remained unmatched. Notes on this clone: What it binds is unknown.

The chain has TRBV7-2 and TRBJ2-3; 7 nucleotides match TRBD1. Sequenced sample: NKG2D-high CD8+ T cells sorted from blood. The receptor's source is a human donor with alopecia areata. In DNA, the CDR3 is TGTGCCAGCAGCTTAGGGCGGTGGGGGTCGACAGGGTATACGCAGTATTTT. As protein: CASSLGRWGSTGYTQYF.